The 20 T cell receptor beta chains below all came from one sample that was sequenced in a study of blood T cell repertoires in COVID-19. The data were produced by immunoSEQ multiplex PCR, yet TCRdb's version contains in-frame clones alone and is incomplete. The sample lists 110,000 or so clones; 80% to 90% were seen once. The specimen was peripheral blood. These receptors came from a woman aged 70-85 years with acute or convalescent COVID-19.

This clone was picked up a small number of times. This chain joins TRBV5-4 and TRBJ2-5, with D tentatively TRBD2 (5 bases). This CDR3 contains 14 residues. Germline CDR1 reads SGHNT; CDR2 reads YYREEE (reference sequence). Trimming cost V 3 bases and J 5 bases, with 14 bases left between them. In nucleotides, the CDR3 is TGTGCCAGCAGCTCGAATACTAGGGCGGAGACCCAGTACTTC. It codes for CASSSNTRAETQYF.

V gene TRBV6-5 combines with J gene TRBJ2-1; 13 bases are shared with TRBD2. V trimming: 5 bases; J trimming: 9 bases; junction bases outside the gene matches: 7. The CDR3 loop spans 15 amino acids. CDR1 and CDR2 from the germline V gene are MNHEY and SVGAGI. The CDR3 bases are TGTGCCAGCAGTCCCAGGACTAGCGGGAGTGGTGAGCAGTTCTTC. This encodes CASSPRTSGSGEQFF.

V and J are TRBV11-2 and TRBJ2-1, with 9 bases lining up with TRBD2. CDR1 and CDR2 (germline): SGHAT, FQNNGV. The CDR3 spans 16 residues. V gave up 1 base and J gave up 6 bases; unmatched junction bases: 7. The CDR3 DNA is TGTGCCAGCAGCTTAGGGGATAGCGGGGGCCTCAATGAGCAGTTCTTC. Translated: CASSLGDSGGLNEQFF.

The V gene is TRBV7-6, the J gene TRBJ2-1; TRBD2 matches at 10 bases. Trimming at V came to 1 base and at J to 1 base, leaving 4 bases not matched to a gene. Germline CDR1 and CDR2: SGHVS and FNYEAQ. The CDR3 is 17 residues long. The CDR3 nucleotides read TGTGCCAGCAGCTTAGAACCTAGCGGGAGTTCCTACAATGAGCAGTTCTTC. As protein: CASSLEPSGSSYNEQFF.

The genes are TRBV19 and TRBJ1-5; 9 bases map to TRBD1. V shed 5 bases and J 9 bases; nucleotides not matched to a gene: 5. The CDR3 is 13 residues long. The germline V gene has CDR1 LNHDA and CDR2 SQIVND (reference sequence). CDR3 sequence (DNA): TGTGCCAGTAGTTGGGACAGGGAAGGGCCCCAGCATTTT. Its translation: CASSWDREGPQHF.

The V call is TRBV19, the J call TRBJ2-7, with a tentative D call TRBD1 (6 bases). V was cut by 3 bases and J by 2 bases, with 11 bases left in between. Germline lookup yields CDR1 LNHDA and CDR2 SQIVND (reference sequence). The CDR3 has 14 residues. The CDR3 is CASSITGFAYEQYF. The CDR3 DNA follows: TGTGCCAGTAGTATCACAGGGTTCGCCTACGAGCAGTACTTC.

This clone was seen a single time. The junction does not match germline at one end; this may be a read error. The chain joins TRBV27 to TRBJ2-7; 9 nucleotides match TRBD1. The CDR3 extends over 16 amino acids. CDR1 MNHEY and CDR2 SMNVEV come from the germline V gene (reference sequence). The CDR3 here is CASSLSHGGQGYEQYF. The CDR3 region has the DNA TGTGCCAGCAGTCTATCCCATGGGGGACAGGGCTACGAGCAGTACTTC.

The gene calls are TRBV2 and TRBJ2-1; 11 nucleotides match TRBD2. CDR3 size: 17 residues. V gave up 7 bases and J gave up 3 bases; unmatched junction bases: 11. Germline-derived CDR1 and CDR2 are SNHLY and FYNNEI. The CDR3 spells CASNGLAGGSFYNEQFF. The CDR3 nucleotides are TGTGCCAGCAATGGGCTAGCGGGAGGAAGCTTCTACAATGAGCAGTTCTTC.

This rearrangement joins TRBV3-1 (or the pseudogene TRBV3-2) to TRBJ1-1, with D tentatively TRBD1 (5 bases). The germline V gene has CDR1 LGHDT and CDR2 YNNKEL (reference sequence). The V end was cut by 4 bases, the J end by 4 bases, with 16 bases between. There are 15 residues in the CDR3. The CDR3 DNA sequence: TGTGCCAGCAGCCCCGGGGGGGGGTCGGTCACTGAAGCTTTCTTT. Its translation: CASSPGGGSVTEAFF.

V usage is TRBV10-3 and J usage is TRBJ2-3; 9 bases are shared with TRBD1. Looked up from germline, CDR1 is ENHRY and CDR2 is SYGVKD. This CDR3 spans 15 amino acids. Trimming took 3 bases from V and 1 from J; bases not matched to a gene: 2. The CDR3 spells CAISEGDRGTDTQYF. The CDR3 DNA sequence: TGTGCCATCAGTGAAGGGGACAGGGGCACAGATACGCAGTATTTT.

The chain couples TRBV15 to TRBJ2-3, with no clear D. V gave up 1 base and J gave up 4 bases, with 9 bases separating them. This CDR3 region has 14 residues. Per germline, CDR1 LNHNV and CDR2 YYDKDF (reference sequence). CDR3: CATSRGATSDTQYF. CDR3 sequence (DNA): TGTGCCACCAGCAGAGGTGCTACGTCAGATACGCAGTATTTT.

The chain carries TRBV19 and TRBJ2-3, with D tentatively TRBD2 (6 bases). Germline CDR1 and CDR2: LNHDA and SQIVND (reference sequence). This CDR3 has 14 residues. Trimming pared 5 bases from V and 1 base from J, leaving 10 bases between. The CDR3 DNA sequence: TGTGCCAGTAGTCCGGGGGTGGGCACAGATACGCAGTATTTT. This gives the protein CASSPGVGTDTQYF.

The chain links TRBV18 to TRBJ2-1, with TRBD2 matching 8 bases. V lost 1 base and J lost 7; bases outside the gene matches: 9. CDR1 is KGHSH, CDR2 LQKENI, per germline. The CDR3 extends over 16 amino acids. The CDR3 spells CASSPRTGGPGNEQFF. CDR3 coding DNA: TGTGCCAGCTCACCACGAACGGGAGGGCCGGGGAATGAGCAGTTCTTC.

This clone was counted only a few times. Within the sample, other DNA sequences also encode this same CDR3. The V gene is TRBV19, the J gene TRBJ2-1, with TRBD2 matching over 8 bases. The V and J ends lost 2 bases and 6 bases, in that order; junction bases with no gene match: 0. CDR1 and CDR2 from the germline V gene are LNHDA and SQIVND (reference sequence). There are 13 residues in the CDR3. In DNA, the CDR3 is TGTGCCAGTAGTATACTAGCGGGCAATGAGCAGTTCTTC. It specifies CASSILAGNEQFF.

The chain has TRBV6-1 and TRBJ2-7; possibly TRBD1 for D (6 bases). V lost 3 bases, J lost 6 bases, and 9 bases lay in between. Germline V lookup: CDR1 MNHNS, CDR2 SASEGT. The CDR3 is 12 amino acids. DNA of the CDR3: TGTGCCAGCAGTGAGCCCAGGGGCGAGCAGTACTTC. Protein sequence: CASSEPRGEQYF.

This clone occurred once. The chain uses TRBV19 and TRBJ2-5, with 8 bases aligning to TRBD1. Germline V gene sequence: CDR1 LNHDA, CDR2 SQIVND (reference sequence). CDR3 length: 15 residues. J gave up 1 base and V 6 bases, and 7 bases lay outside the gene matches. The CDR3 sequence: CASRHNTGGQETQYF. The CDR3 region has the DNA TGTGCCAGTAGACACAACACAGGGGGCCAAGAGACCCAGTACTTC.

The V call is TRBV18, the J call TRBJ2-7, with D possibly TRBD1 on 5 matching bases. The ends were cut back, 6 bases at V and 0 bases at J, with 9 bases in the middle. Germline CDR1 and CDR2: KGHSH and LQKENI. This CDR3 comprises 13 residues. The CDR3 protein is CASSLDSSYEQYF. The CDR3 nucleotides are TGTGCCAGCTCCCTTGACAGCTCCTACGAGCAGTACTTC.

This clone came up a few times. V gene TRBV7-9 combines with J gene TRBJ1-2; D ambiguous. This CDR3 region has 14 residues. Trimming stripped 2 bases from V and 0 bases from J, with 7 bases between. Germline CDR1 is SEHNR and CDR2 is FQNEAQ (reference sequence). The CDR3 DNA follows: TGTGCCAGCAGCTTATCGGTAGCTAACTATGGCTACACCTTC. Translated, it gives CASSLSVANYGYTF.

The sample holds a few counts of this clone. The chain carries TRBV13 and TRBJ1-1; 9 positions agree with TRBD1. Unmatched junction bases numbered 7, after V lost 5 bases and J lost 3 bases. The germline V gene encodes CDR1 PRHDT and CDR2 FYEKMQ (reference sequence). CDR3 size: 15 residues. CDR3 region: CASSREGDRDTEAFF. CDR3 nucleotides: TGTGCCAGCAGCCGTGAGGGGGACAGGGACACTGAAGCTTTCTTT.

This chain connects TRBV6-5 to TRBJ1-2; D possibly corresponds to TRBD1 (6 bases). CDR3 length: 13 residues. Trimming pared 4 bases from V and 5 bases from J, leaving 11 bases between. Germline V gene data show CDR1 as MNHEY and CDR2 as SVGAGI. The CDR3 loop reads CASSWGRRYGYTF. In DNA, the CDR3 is TGTGCCAGCAGTTGGGGGCGCCGTTATGGCTACACCTTC.